A selection of T cell receptor beta chains follows, all from one sample in a study of shared clonotypes between healthy human individuals. Repertoires were generated with immunoSEQ multiplex PCR, while TCRdb's copy carries only in-frame clones and drops some. Altogether approximately 340,000 clones are present, less than 85% being singletons, with the ten largest covering 8% to 13%. Sequenced input: memory CD4+ T cells sorted from blood. All receptors come from a man under 40 in good health. Both conserved end residues are part of each CDR3. D genes are given only for firm matches.

v_call,j_call,d_call,cdr3_aa
TRBV5-5,TRBJ2-6,NA,CASSLGVGSGANVLTF
TRBV7-9,TRBJ2-3,TRBD1,CASSLGLGQGGTDTQYF
TRBV2,TRBJ1-5,NA,CASTSRFNQPQHF
TRBV7-8,TRBJ2-1,TRBD1,CASSNPRDRGNEQFF
TRBV5-1,TRBJ2-1,TRBD2,CASSGGSSPENEQFF
TRBV5-6,TRBJ2-5,TRBD2,CASSRTSGQETQYF
TRBV28,TRBJ2-7,NA,CASMGQDGYEQYF
TRBV7-2,TRBJ1-2,TRBD1,CASSTGTGKGHGYTF
TRBV2,TRBJ2-1,NA,CARGSYNEQFF
TRBV5-1,TRBJ1-4,NA,CASSLTVGDEKLFF
TRBV5-1,TRBJ2-3,NA,CASSSKDSFADTQYF
TRBV5-1,TRBJ2-7,NA,CASSLGPGGYEQYF
TRBV7-9,TRBJ1-2,NA,CASTPRRVNGYTF
TRBV28,TRBJ2-3,TRBD2,CASSLAGLATDTQYF
TRBV10-3,TRBJ2-5,NA,CAISDPRGAMQETQYF
TRBV19,TRBJ2-3,NA,CASKIRWGTDTQYF
TRBV11-2,TRBJ2-7,NA,CASSQPGEQYF
TRBV14,TRBJ2-1,NA,CASSQASGYNEQFF
TRBV19,TRBJ1-3,NA,CASSIGFDGNTIYF
TRBV5-4,TRBJ2-7,NA,CASSPGLSYEQYF
TRBV5-1,TRBJ2-5,NA,CASTPGGGETQYF
TRBV29-1,TRBJ2-1,TRBD2,CSATGTSYNEQFF
TRBV6-1,TRBJ1-3,NA,CASSEALWSGSGNTIYF
TRBV5-1,TRBJ2-5,NA,CASSYLRDGETQYF
TRBV4-2,TRBJ1-2,NA,CASSQGGNAGANYGYTF
TRBV6-6,TRBJ1-5,NA,CASSYSMNQPQHF
TRBV18,TRBJ2-7,NA,CASSPRGYEQYF
TRBV2,TRBJ2-4,NA,CASSGAGSGNIQYF
TRBV7-9,TRBJ1-1,TRBD1,CASSAQGGTEAFF
TRBV19,TRBJ2-2,NA,CASSRDRSTGELFF
TRBV15,TRBJ2-1,TRBD2,CATSVPGGAYNEQFF
TRBV5-5,TRBJ1-5,NA,CASSSGTGSGNQPQHF